This passage covers 32 T cell receptor beta chains from one sample sequenced in a study of blood T cell repertoires in COVID-19. Produced via immunoSEQ multiplex PCR; TCRdb's table is partial and in-frame only. Among roughly 260,000 clones, around 82% were seen once, and the ten largest hold 3.6%. The sample was PBMCs or T cells enriched from blood (not recorded which). The receptors were sampled from a middle-aged woman who had been exposed to COVID-19.

In DNA form, the CDR3 reads TGTGCCAGCACTACAGCGGCAGAGGCTCTCCCCTACGAGCAGTACTTC. This sequence encodes CASTTAAEALPYEQYF. This sequence joins TRBV5-6 and TRBJ2-7, with D perhaps TRBD2 (5 bases). Trimming shortened V by 6 bases and J by 2 bases, and 21 bases separated the two germline ends. This CDR3 contains 16 residues. In germline, CDR1 is SGHDT, CDR2 YYEEEE.

The chain is built from TRBV7-2 and TRBJ2-6, with D maybe TRBD2 (5 bases). The germline gives CDR1 SGHTA, CDR2 FQGNSA. Trimming shortened V by 5 bases and J by 3 bases, and 20 bases separated the two germline ends. The CDR3 sequence is 18 residues long. The CDR3 sequence is CASSPRPGSRLGANVLTF. DNA of the CDR3: TGTGCCAGCAGCCCCCGTCCGGGATCCAGGCTTGGGGCCAACGTCCTGACTTTC. Using reference TRBV7-2 and TRBJ2-6 for the parts outside the CDR3, the full variable domain is GAGVSQSPSNKVTEKGKDVELRCDPISGHTALYWYRQSLGQGLEFLIYFQGNSAPDKSGLPSDRFSAERTGGSVSTLTIQRTQQEDSAVYLCASSPRPGSRLGANVLTFGAGSRLTVL.

The chain combines TRBV5-4 with TRBJ1-1; TRBD1 matches 8 bases. J gave up 0 bases and V 4 bases, and 2 bases lay outside the gene matches. This CDR3 spans 14 amino acids. From germline, CDR1 is SGHNT and CDR2 YYREEE (reference sequence). CDR3 bases: TGTGCCAGCAGCCAGACAGGGGTGAACACTGAAGCTTTCTTT. Its translation is CASSQTGVNTEAFF.

This clone was seen a single time. The V call is TRBV5-5, the J call TRBJ2-3; D perhaps matches TRBD1 (6 bases). Trimming cost V 3 bases and J 2 bases, with 10 bases left between them. The CDR3 is made up of 14 amino acids. From germline, CDR1 is SGHKS and CDR2 YYEKEE (reference sequence). The CDR3 nucleotides are TGTGCCAGCAGCTCAGGACAGTACACAGATACGCAGTATTTT. Translated: CASSSGQYTDTQYF.

The DNA for the CDR3 is TGTGCCAGCAGCTTACGGGGGACAGGGATTCAGTACTTC. This codes for CASSLRGTGIQYF. This chain links TRBV7-2 with TRBJ2-4; 9 nucleotides line up with TRBD1. Germline loops: CDR1 SGHTA, CDR2 FQGNSA. The CDR3 length is 13 residues. J lost 10 bases, V lost 2 bases, and 3 bases had no gene match.

The chain couples TRBV2 to TRBJ1-5; no clear D. Germline-derived CDR1 and CDR2 are SNHLY and FYNNEI. The CDR3 has 13 amino acids. Trimming shortened V by 8 bases and J by 10 bases, and 18 bases separated the two germline ends. CDR3 amino acids: CASSLGRSDPQHF. In DNA, the CDR3 is TGTGCCAGCTCTCTTGGCAGGTCGGATCCCCAGCATTTT.

The rearrangement links TRBV5-1 to TRBJ1-4, with 9 bases identical to TRBD1. The germline V gene has CDR1 SGHRS and CDR2 YFSETQ. The trim removed 3 bases at V and 5 bases at J, leaving 2 bases unmatched. The CDR3 is 14 residues long. The CDR3 DNA follows: TGCGCCAGCAGCTACGGGACAGGGAATGAAAAACTGTTTTTT. Protein: CASSYGTGNEKLFF.

V gene TRBV21-1 combines with J gene TRBJ1-2. TRBV21-1 is a recognized pseudogene. The CDR3 is 12 amino acids. This CDR3 reads CADYSGDYGYTF. The CDR3 DNA follows: TGTGCCGACTATTCGGGGGATTATGGCTACACCTTC.

The chain recombines TRBV4-1 with TRBJ1-1; the D gene is possibly TRBD1 (6 bases). This CDR3 comprises 16 residues. The V gene lost 3 bases and the J gene lost 4 bases, with 18 bases spanning the gap. The germline V gene has CDR1 MGHRA and CDR2 YSYEKL. CDR3 coding DNA: TGCGCCAGCAGCCAGCCCTCCTGGGAGGGGGGCACTGAAGCTTTCTTT. Translating gives CASSQPSWEGGTEAFF.

Only one count was recorded for this clone. This rearrangement joins TRBV28 to TRBJ1-2; perhaps TRBD1 as D (5 bases). In germline, CDR1 is MDHEN, CDR2 SYDVKM. The CDR3 is 11 residues long. Trimming took 5 bases from V and 8 from J, leaving 9 bases between them. CDR3 sequence reads: CASSPRQGYTF. The CDR3, as DNA: TGTGCCAGCAGTCCAAGACAGGGCTACACCTTC.

This chain uses TRBV7-2 with TRBJ2-7; TRBD2 agrees at 12 bases. The germline gives CDR1 SGHTA, CDR2 FQGNSA. Losses at the gene ends were 5 bases for V and 6 bases for J; bases not matched to a gene: 17. The CDR3 has 18 amino acids. CDR3 DNA sequence: TGTGCCAGCAGCCCGACGGGACTAGCGGGTGGACTGGCTGGCGAGCAGTACTTC. As protein: CASSPTGLAGGLAGEQYF.

The V and J genes are TRBV6-1 and TRBJ2-2; D uncertain. V lost 2 bases to trimming and J lost 3 bases, with 13 bases between them. Germline V gene lookup returns CDR1 MNHNS and CDR2 SASEGT. This CDR3 spans 16 amino acids. For the CDR3, the DNA is TGTGCCAGCAGTGAACGTAGCTTACGGCACACCGGGGAGCTGTTTTTT. It is translated as CASSERSLRHTGELFF.

The chain carries TRBV7-9 and TRBJ2-1; the match to TRBD1 covers 7 bases. Trimming cost V 4 bases and J 5 bases; bases outside gene matches: 14. The CDR3 spans 17 residues. Germline V gene lookup returns CDR1 SEHNR and CDR2 FQNEAQ (reference sequence). The CDR3 reads CASSSIELQGFHNEQFF. The CDR3 coding sequence is TGTGCCAGCAGCTCAATAGAACTACAGGGGTTCCACAATGAGCAGTTCTTC.

The V and J genes are TRBV6-1 and TRBJ1-2; D unclear. The CDR3 loop spans 13 amino acids. The V and J ends lost 2 bases and 2 bases respectively, with 6 bases between them. Germline CDR1 and CDR2: MNHNS and SASEGT. CDR3 in DNA: TGTGCCAGCAGTGAAAACAGAAACTATGGCTACACCTTC. Translated: CASSENRNYGYTF.

This clone was detected a few times. V is TRBV5-4 and J is TRBJ2-3; 7 positions match TRBD1. The germline V gene encodes CDR1 SGHNT and CDR2 YYREEE (reference sequence). The V segment lost 0 bases and the J segment 3 bases; nucleotides outside the gene matches: 7. The CDR3 has 16 residues. CDR3 nucleotides: TGTGCCAGCAGCTTGGATCAGGGGGATTCAACAGATACGCAGTATTTT. Amino acids: CASSLDQGDSTDTQYF.

The CDR3 sequence: CASSYPGTGDNEQFF. CDR3 coding DNA: TGTGCCAGCAGCTACCCCGGGACAGGGGACAATGAGCAGTTCTTC. The gene calls are TRBV7-9 and TRBJ2-1; TRBD1 agrees at 10 bases. This CDR3 region has 15 residues. Germline loops: CDR1 SEHNR, CDR2 FQNEAQ (reference sequence). V was clipped by 4 bases and J by 5 bases; unmatched bases: 5.

The rearrangement links TRBV9 to TRBJ2-4, with 7 bases lining up with TRBD2. V shed 3 bases, J shed 0 bases, and the junction held 6 bases outside the gene matches. The CDR3 spans 16 residues. CDR1 SGDLS and CDR2 YYNGEE come from the germline V gene. The CDR3 DNA reads TGTGCCAGCAGCGGGGGAGCGGGGTCAGCCAAAAACATTCAGTACTTC. It codes for CASSGGAGSAKNIQYF.

This clone turned up a few times. This CDR3 is CAISEERNGQGPREKLFF. CDR3 nucleotide sequence: TGTGCCATCAGTGAGGAGCGAAATGGACAGGGGCCTCGTGAAAAACTGTTTTTT. The chain recombines TRBV10-3 with TRBJ1-4; 9 bases align to TRBD1. The CDR3 covers 18 residues. Germline loops: CDR1 ENHRY, CDR2 SYGVKD. Losses at the gene ends were 2 bases for V and 7 bases for J; bases not matched to a gene: 14.

The rearrangement links TRBV15 to TRBJ2-7, with D perhaps matching TRBD2 (5 bases). V lost 0 bases to trimming and J lost 3 bases, with 9 bases between them. The CDR3 consists of 14 residues. Germline CDR1 LNHNV, CDR2 YYDKDF (reference sequence). The CDR3: CATSRDGGYYEQYF. In nucleotides, the CDR3 is TGTGCCACCAGCAGAGATGGAGGATACTACGAGCAGTACTTC. Full variable domain (outside the CDR3, taken from reference TRBV15 and TRBJ2-7): DAMVIQNPRYQVTQFGKPVTLSCSQTLNHNVMYWYQQKSSQAPKLLFHYYDKDFNNEADTPDNFQSRRPNTSFCFLDIRSPGLGDTAMYLCATSRDGGYYEQYFGPGTRLTVT.

The chain is built from TRBV10-3 and TRBJ1-2, with unresolved D. The CDR3 is 16 residues long. Trimming cost V 2 bases and J 8 bases, with 21 bases left between them. The germline V gene encodes CDR1 ENHRY and CDR2 SYGVKD. Written as DNA, the CDR3 is TGTGCCATCAGTGAGCCGGTTACAGATGTGACATTCGGCTACACCTTC. As protein: CAISEPVTDVTFGYTF.

The J gene is TRBJ2-2, the V gene TRBV28; TRBD2 matches at 11 bases. The V segment lost 4 bases and the J segment 6 bases; nucleotides outside the gene matches: 13. The CDR3 spans 18 residues. The germline V gene encodes CDR1 MDHEN and CDR2 SYDVKM. The CDR3 DNA follows: TGTGCCAGCAGTTCCCGCAAGACTAGCGGGGAATTCGCCGGGGAGCTGTTTTTT. Its translation is CASSSRKTSGEFAGELFF.

The rearrangement joins TRBV27 to TRBJ1-5, with D possibly being TRBD1 (5 bases). CDR3 length: 15 amino acids. V was cut by 0 bases and J by 9 bases, with 15 bases left in between. Germline loops: CDR1 MNHEY, CDR2 SMNVEV (reference sequence). CDR3 sequence reads: CASSLSSSQVWPQHF. The CDR3 DNA sequence: TGTGCCAGCAGTTTATCGTCTTCACAGGTCTGGCCCCAGCATTTT.

Worth noting for this clone: Other DNA sequences in this sample translate to the same CDR3. This chain uses TRBV18 with TRBJ2-7; 7 nucleotides align to TRBD1. The CDR3 runs to 14 residues. V was pared by 6 bases and J by 2 bases, with 7 bases of the junction left unmatched. Per the germline V gene, CDR1 is KGHSH and CDR2 is LQKENI. CDR3 residues: CASSPRQGTYEQYF. CDR3 nucleotides: TGTGCCAGCTCGCCGCGACAGGGAACCTACGAGCAGTACTTC.

In its sample, this clone was seen a few times. V and J are TRBV5-1 and TRBJ1-3, with D uncertain. There are 16 residues in the CDR3. Germline CDR1 is SGHRS and CDR2 is YFSETQ. V lost 4 bases and J lost 1, with 15 bases in between. The CDR3 sequence: CASSPGGGISGNTIYF. DNA of the CDR3: TGCGCCAGCAGCCCGGGAGGCGGGATATCTGGAAACACCATATATTTT.

The chain employs TRBV7-9 and TRBJ1-6; D perhaps matches TRBD1 (5 bases). The CDR3 is 14 amino acids. Trimming took off 4 bases at V and 10 bases at J, with 14 bases between the two ends. The V gene's germline CDR1 is SEHNR and CDR2 FQNEAQ (reference sequence). CDR3 in DNA: TGTGCCAGCAGCTCACAGGAACCCACCTCACCCCTCCACTTT. Amino acid sequence: CASSSQEPTSPLHF.

The chain couples TRBV7-8 to TRBJ1-2, with TRBD1 matching 7 bases. CDR1 and CDR2 from the germline V gene are SGHVS and FQNEAQ. V gave up 5 bases and J gave up 7 bases; unmatched junction bases: 7. This CDR3 contains 13 residues. The CDR3 region is CASSPHRGRGYTF. CDR3 DNA: TGTGCCAGCAGCCCGCACAGGGGTCGTGGCTACACCTTC.

CDR3 in DNA: TGTGCCAGCAGTTTAGGGACAGGGGGCATGAACACTGAAGCTTTCTTT. Protein: CASSLGTGGMNTEAFF. The J gene is TRBJ1-1, the V gene TRBV28; 12 bases align to TRBD1. Germline CDR1 and CDR2: MDHEN and SYDVKM. V lost 2 bases and J lost 0; bases outside the gene matches: 1. The length of the CDR3 is 16 residues.

The CDR3 protein is CASRPGKQGDNEAFF. In DNA form, the CDR3 reads TGTGCCAGCAGACCAGGGAAACAGGGGGACAATGAAGCTTTCTTT. V is TRBV6-5 and J is TRBJ1-1; 8 bases are shared with TRBD1. The CDR3 spans 15 residues. The germline V gene has CDR1 MNHEY and CDR2 SVGAGI. V shed 6 bases, J shed 7 bases, and the junction held 13 bases outside the gene matches.

The V and J genes are TRBV2 and TRBJ1-3; D may be TRBD1 (6 bases). The V gene lost 5 bases and the J gene lost 0 bases, with 8 bases spanning the gap. Germline V gene sequence: CDR1 SNHLY, CDR2 FYNNEI. The length of the CDR3 is 14 residues. The DNA of the CDR3 is TGTGCCAGCAGTCAGGGGCGCTCTGGAAACACCATATATTTT. Translated: CASSQGRSGNTIYF.

The chain recombines TRBV9 with TRBJ2-3, with D unresolved. The CDR3 contains 15 residues. CDR1 and CDR2 (germline): SGDLS, YYNGEE. The ends were cut back, 1 base at V and 2 bases at J, with 11 bases in the middle. The CDR3 loop reads CASSVSSLHTDTQYF. The CDR3 region has the DNA TGTGCCAGCAGCGTAAGCTCCCTGCACACAGATACGCAGTATTTT.

V usage is TRBV19 and J usage is TRBJ2-7; a weak D match, TRBD1 (7 bases). The CDR3 runs 16 residues. CDR1 LNHDA and CDR2 SQIVND come from the germline V gene (reference sequence). Trimming cost V 7 bases and J 0 bases, with 19 bases left between them. For the CDR3, the DNA is TGTGCCAGTACCCTCACGGCGGGACAGAGCTCCTACGAGCAGTACTTC. Its translation: CASTLTAGQSSYEQYF.

The chain links TRBV7-2 to TRBJ2-1; the D gene is possibly TRBD1 (5 bases). This CDR3 is built from 14 residues. In germline, CDR1 is SGHTA, CDR2 FQGNSA. Trimming pared 3 bases from V and 6 bases from J, leaving 12 bases between. The CDR3 loop reads CASSFTRDANEQFF. The CDR3 DNA sequence: TGTGCCAGCAGCTTTACCAGGGATGCCAATGAGCAGTTCTTC.